The next 25 T cell receptor beta chains were all read from a single sample in a study of T cells after yellow fever vaccination. TCRdb reprocessed the 5' RACE reads via MiXCR and lists one record per CDR3 protein. The sample carries about 210,000 distinct CDR3 sequences, approximately 6.7% recorded once. The specimen comprised CD4+ T cells sorted from PBMCs, sampled on the day of the yellow fever booster vaccination. The receptor set was obtained from a man aged 25 to 40 who received the YFV17D yellow fever vaccine.

In its sample, this clonotype was seen many times. The chain couples TRBV5-1 to TRBJ2-5, with D hard to call. The germline V and J ends were trimmed by 4 bases and 2 bases, with 9 bases remaining between them. The CDR3 is made up of 13 amino acids. The V gene's germline CDR1 is SGHRS and CDR2 YFSETQ. The CDR3 protein is CASSQNIQETQYF. The CDR3 nucleotides are TGCGCCAGCAGCCAAAATATTCAAGAGACCCAGTACTTC.

This clonotype was detected many times. This chain's CDR3 is CSGQGGSKGGGYTF. The CDR3 bases are TGCAGCGGTCAGGGGGGCTCAAAGGGAGGTGGCTACACCTTC. The chain links TRBV29-1 to TRBJ1-2, with 7 bases aligning to TRBD1. The length of the CDR3 is 14 residues. Trimming took 7 bases from V and 7 from J; bases not matched to a gene: 15. Germline V CDR1 and CDR2: SQVTM, ANQGSEA.

This clonotype was seen more than once but under ten times. At one end, the junction sequence differs from germline, possibly due to a read error. The chain employs TRBV20-1 and TRBJ2-3; the match to TRBD2 covers 8 bases. There are 16 residues in the CDR3. Germline values: CDR1 DFQATT, CDR2 SNEGSKA (reference sequence). The CDR3 region has the DNA TGCTGTGCTAGAGGGGGGGGGACTAGAGAGGGAAATACGCAGTATTTT. Protein sequence: CCARGGGTREGNTQYF.

The gene calls are TRBV4-3 and TRBJ2-2, with D uncertain. This CDR3 is built from 14 residues. The V gene's germline CDR1 is LGHNA and CDR2 YSLEER. Trimming took off 2 bases at V and 6 bases at J, with 10 bases between the two ends. The CDR3 sequence: CASSQSQFAGELFF. CDR3 DNA sequence: TGCGCCAGCAGCCAAAGCCAGTTTGCCGGGGAGCTGTTTTTT.

This chain joins TRBV11-2 and TRBJ2-1; 7 nucleotides align to TRBD2. With V trimmed by 11 bases and J by 8 bases, 15 bases remained unmatched. This CDR3 region has 14 residues. Germline-derived CDR1 and CDR2 are SGHAT and FQNNGV. Written as DNA, the CDR3 is TGTGCCTCCAGCCCCACTAGCGTCCTGGATGAGCAGTTCTTC. It is translated as CASSPTSVLDEQFF.

This clonotype was found many times. This chain links TRBV12-3 or TRBV12-4 with TRBJ1-1; D is unresolved. Trimming cost V 6 bases and J 4 bases, with 6 bases left between them. The CDR3 is 11 residues long. This chain's CDR3 is CASRLSTEAFF. The CDR3, as DNA: TGTGCCAGCAGGTTAAGCACTGAAGCTTTCTTT.

This clonotype showed up many times. The chain has TRBV5-5 and TRBJ2-3; maybe TRBD2 (6 bases). Germline values: CDR1 SGHKS, CDR2 YYEKEE (reference sequence). The CDR3 is made up of 15 amino acids. Trimming removed 1 base at V and 8 bases at J, with 17 bases between. The CDR3 loop reads CASSLQLGWRGTQYF. In DNA, the CDR3 is TGTGCCAGCAGCTTGCAGCTCGGGTGGCGGGGTACGCAGTATTTT.

This clonotype was seen only a few times. The V gene is TRBV5-6, the J gene TRBJ1-1, with unresolved D. The V gene's germline CDR1 is SGHDT and CDR2 YYEEEE. V lost 4 bases, J lost 0 bases, and 10 bases lay in between. This CDR3 comprises 14 residues. The CDR3 loop reads CASSVWTVNTEAFF. CDR3 in DNA: TGTGCCAGCAGCGTGTGGACGGTGAACACTGAAGCTTTCTTT.

This chain connects TRBV6-2 or TRBV6-3 to TRBJ2-7, with 10 bases fitting TRBD2. Germline-derived CDR1 and CDR2 are MNHEY and SVGEGT. The CDR3 spans 15 residues. With V trimmed by 6 bases and J by 2 bases, 7 bases remained unmatched. The CDR3 loop reads CASSRIAGGPYEQYF. As DNA, the CDR3 is TGTGCCAGCAGCCGGATAGCGGGAGGACCCTACGAGCAGTACTTC.

This clonotype was seen only a few times. The chain has TRBV25-1 and TRBJ2-4; maybe TRBD2 (6 bases). The V gene lost 4 bases and the J gene lost 7 bases, with 20 bases spanning the gap. Germline CDR1 is MGHDK and CDR2 is SYGVNS. The CDR3 consists of 16 residues. The CDR3 nucleotides read TGTGCCAGCAGTGTTTTGCTCGCGGGTGGAGGGAACATTCAGTACTTC. Amino acid sequence: CASSVLLAGGGNIQYF.

This clonotype has a handful of counts. J is TRBJ2-3 and V is TRBV20-1; the D gene is possibly TRBD2 (7 bases). Between the trimmed V and J ends, which lost 0 bases and 3 bases, there was a span of 13 bases. CDR3 size: 15 residues. In germline, CDR1 is DFQATT, CDR2 SNEGSKA (reference sequence). CDR3 residues: CSARDLGRGTDTQYF. CDR3 nucleotide sequence: TGCAGTGCTAGAGACCTGGGGAGGGGGACAGATACGCAGTATTTT.

The chain is built from TRBV27 and TRBJ2-5; TRBD1 or TRBD2 may be the D gene (7 bases each). V was trimmed by 3 bases and J by 6 bases, leaving 14 bases between them. The germline gives CDR1 MNHEY, CDR2 SMNVEV (reference sequence). This CDR3 comprises 14 residues. CDR3 coding DNA: TGTGCCAGCAGTTTGCAGGGGAGGGGGCAGACCCAGTACTTC. It yields the protein CASSLQGRGQTQYF.

This clonotype was seen at least ten times. The V call is TRBV11-2, the J call TRBJ2-3, with TRBD1 as a possible D gene (5 bases). The CDR3 consists of 11 residues. In germline, CDR1 is SGHAT, CDR2 FQNNGV. V was pared by 4 bases and J by 10 bases, with 9 bases between. Here the CDR3 DNA reads TGTGCCAGCAGCTCCGAAGGGGCGCAGTATTTT. Protein product: CASSSEGAQYF.

This clonotype appeared many times. The chain uses TRBV6-1 and TRBJ2-1; no reliable D call. Trimming removed 4 bases from V and 8 bases from J, with 9 bases in between. This CDR3 region has 12 residues. Germline V gene lookup returns CDR1 MNHNS and CDR2 SASEGT. The CDR3 bases are TGTGCCAGCAGTGTCGGCTCCCATGAGCAGTTCTTC. Translating gives CASSVGSHEQFF.

This clonotype was counted a few times. The V and J genes are TRBV18 and TRBJ2-5; no clear D gene. The CDR3 loop spans 15 amino acids. The V gene's germline CDR1 is KGHSH and CDR2 LQKENI. The V and J ends lost 6 bases and 5 bases respectively, with 19 bases between them. CDR3 bases: TGTGCCAGCTCCCCTACTGCCCGGCCGACGGAGACCCAGTACTTC. This encodes CASSPTARPTETQYF.

This clonotype was found many times. This sequence joins TRBV5-5 and TRBJ2-7; TRBD2 matches at 8 bases. From germline, CDR1 is SGHKS and CDR2 YYEKEE (reference sequence). Losses at the gene ends were 0 bases for V and 4 bases for J; bases not matched to a gene: 6. The CDR3 has 15 residues. As DNA, the CDR3 is TGTGCCAGCAGCTTGGAAAGCGGGAGAACTTACGAGCAGTACTTC. It specifies CASSLESGRTYEQYF.

The V gene is TRBV5-4, the J gene TRBJ1-2; no definite D call. The CDR3 spans 14 residues. CDR1 and CDR2 from the germline V gene are SGHNT and YYREEE (reference sequence). V lost 3 bases and J lost 8, with 17 bases in between. CDR3 nucleotides: TGTGCCAGCAGCTACCAGAGGGAGAGTTGGGGCTACACCTTC. This gives the protein CASSYQRESWGYTF.

In its sample, this clonotype was seen many times. The chain uses TRBV20-1 and TRBJ1-5; D gene unclear. The CDR3 extends over 16 amino acids. The V gene's germline CDR1 is DFQATT and CDR2 SNEGSKA (reference sequence). The V gene lost 3 bases and the J gene lost 0 bases, with 15 bases spanning the gap. CDR3 nucleotide sequence: TGCAGTGCTAGTGTGGCCCCCGATAGTAGCAATCAGCCCCAGCATTTT. Translating it yields CSASVAPDSSNQPQHF.

The rearrangement links TRBV7-2 to TRBJ2-2, with 8 bases fitting TRBD2. Germline-derived CDR1 and CDR2 are SGHTA and FQGNSA. V dropped 2 bases and J dropped 2; count of bases not matched to a gene: 4. The CDR3 consists of 16 residues. CDR3 residues: CASSLYGTSNTGELFF. The CDR3 region has the DNA TGTGCCAGCAGCTTATACGGGACTAGTAACACCGGGGAGCTGTTTTTT.

There are many counts of this clonotype. This rearrangement joins TRBV29-1 to TRBJ1-6; D call uncertain. The CDR3 runs to 10 residues. V dropped 7 bases and J dropped 9 bases, with 7 bases sitting between them. The germline V gene encodes CDR1 SQVTM and CDR2 ANQGSEA. Written as DNA, the CDR3 is TGCAGCGCCGATAGTTCACCCCTCCACTTT. Translating it yields CSADSSPLHF.

This sequence joins TRBV5-1 and TRBJ2-3; no definite D call. V lost 5 bases, J lost 6 bases, and 28 bases lay in between. Germline V gives CDR1 SGHRS, CDR2 YFSETQ. The CDR3 runs 18 residues. CDR3 bases: TGCGCCAGCAGTAAGAAACCGTCTGACTGGACCACCAGGGATACGCAGTATTTT. Translating gives CASSKKPSDWTTRDTQYF.

The chain employs TRBV19 and TRBJ2-7; D is perhaps TRBD1 (5 bases). The germline V gene encodes CDR1 LNHDA and CDR2 SQIVND (reference sequence). Trimming stripped 8 bases from V and 3 bases from J, with 11 bases between. The CDR3 contains 12 residues. The CDR3: CASGRGNYEQYF. DNA of the CDR3: TGTGCCAGTGGTAGGGGAAACTACGAGCAGTACTTC.

Regarding this clonotype: Sequence at one end of the junction differs from germline and may be a read error. V gene TRBV14 combines with J gene TRBJ2-4; TRBD1 is a possible D gene (6 bases). From germline, CDR1 is SGHDN and CDR2 FVKESK. The CDR3 spans 18 residues. The CDR3 bases are TGTGCCAGCAGCCAAGCTTTGACAGGACTGGGAGCCAACAACATTCAGTACTTC. It codes for CASSQALTGLGANNIQYF.

The table lists this clonotype with many counts. The chain employs TRBV6-1 and TRBJ1-2; 11 positions agree with TRBD1. Losses at the gene ends were 4 bases for V and 7 bases for J; bases not matched to a gene: 2. CDR3 size: 13 residues. The germline CDR1 and CDR2 sequences are MNHNS and SASEGT. CDR3 amino acids: CASSGTGGRGYTF. Written as DNA, the CDR3 is TGTGCCAGCAGTGGGACAGGGGGCCGTGGCTACACCTTC.

The chain has TRBV19 and TRBJ1-5; TRBD1 is a possible D gene (5 bases). V was cut by 6 bases and J by 1 base, with 13 bases left in between. Germline lookup yields CDR1 LNHDA and CDR2 SQIVND (reference sequence). The CDR3 runs to 15 residues. The CDR3, as DNA: TGTGCCAGTAGCCAGGGTTATTCAAGCAATCAGCCCCAGCATTTT. Translation: CASSQGYSSNQPQHF.